The rows below give T cell receptor beta chains drawn from one sample of a study of T cells in Graves' hyperthyroidism and ophthalmopathy. TCRdb analysed the multiplex PCR reads with MiXCR anew, one entry per CDR3 protein. The repertoire holds a few hundred thousand distinct CDR3 sequences, with roughly 13% as singletons. Sequencing was done on a sample of blood. The receptors were gathered from a middle-aged woman with Graves' ophthalmopathy. Each CDR3 is given with its conserved first and last residue. Fields, in order: D gene, V gene, clone size, J gene, CDR3 protein, CDR3 DNA. D genes are given only for firm matches. Clone size is given for some rows only: seen once, a few or many times, or a class if the clone is expanded.

TRBD1	TRBV24-1	few	TRBJ2-5	CATSDWGQGAEETQYF	TGTGCCACCAGTGATTGGGGACAGGGGGCCGAAGAGACCCAGTACTTC
-	TRBV18	few	TRBJ2-3	CASSREAGDTQYF	TGTGCCAGCTCACGGGAAGCGGGAGATACGCAGTATTTT
-	TRBV6-1	many	TRBJ2-2	CASSPVSGELFF	TGTGCCAGCAGCCCCGTGTCCGGGGAGCTGTTTTTT
TRBD1	TRBV20-1	-	TRBJ2-7	CSAGRQGAYEQYF	TGCAGTGCTGGAAGACAGGGGGCCTACGAGCAGTACTTC
TRBD2	TRBV5-5	few	TRBJ2-5	CASRDGLAGALGYQETQYF	TGTGCCAGCAGAGATGGACTAGCGGGGGCACTCGGGTACCAAGAGACCCAGTACTTC
-	TRBV9	few	TRBJ2-1	CASSVTGSRYNEQFF	TGTGCCAGCAGCGTGACCGGGAGTAGGTACAATGAGCAGTTCTTC
-	TRBV15	many	TRBJ1-5	CATSGPPGDGNQPQHF	TGTGCCACCAGCGGTCCCCCTGGGGATGGCAATCAGCCCCAGCATTTT
-	TRBV6-1	many	TRBJ2-2	CASTPTHNLNTGELFF	TGTGCCAGCACCCCTACCCATAACTTGAACACCGGGGAGCTGTTTTTT
-	TRBV2	few	TRBJ2-6	CASSGTDSGANVLTF	TGTGCCAGCAGTGGGACAGACTCTGGGGCCAACGTCCTGACTTTC
-	TRBV6-1	-	TRBJ2-3	CASSKDSFNTDTQYF	TGTGCCAGCAGTAAGGACTCATTCAACACAGATACGCAGTATTTT
-	TRBV15	many	TRBJ2-1	CATSSPGAGAYNEQFF	TGTGCCACCAGCAGTCCCGGAGCGGGCGCCTACAATGAGCAGTTCTTC
-	TRBV19	-	TRBJ2-2	CASSSRNTGELFF	TGTGCCAGTAGTTCCAGGAACACCGGGGAGCTGTTTTTT
-	TRBV10-2	-	TRBJ1-5	CASSERGLGNQPQHF	TGCGCCAGCAGTGAGAGGGGACTCGGCAATCAGCCCCAGCATTTT
-	TRBV19	few	TRBJ2-7	CASTPGGHVPYEQYF	TGTGCCAGTACCCCAGGAGGGCATGTCCCTTACGAGCAGTACTTC
-	TRBV7-9	many	TRBJ1-1	CASSPPRVVRSTEAFF	TGTGCCAGCAGCCCCCCGAGGGTAGTAAGATCCACTGAAGCTTTCTTT
-	TRBV6-1	-	TRBJ1-2	CASSDTQGYGYTF	TGTGCCAGCAGTGATACGCAGGGCTATGGCTACACCTTC
-	TRBV6-5	few	TRBJ1-1	CASSYFSGRQNTEAFF	TGTGCCAGCAGTTACTTTTCGGGACGGCAGAACACTGAAGCTTTCTTT
TRBD1	TRBV18	many	TRBJ2-7	CASSPQGARIGQYF	TGTGCCAGCTCACCACAGGGGGCTCGGATCGGGCAGTACTTC
TRBD1	TRBV12-3/TRBV12-4	many	TRBJ1-1	CASRLNRGTNTEAFF	TGTGCCAGCAGATTGAACAGGGGGACGAACACTGAAGCTTTCTTT
-	TRBV7-9	-	TRBJ2-1	CASSLGVGGLYNEQFF	TGTGCCAGCAGCTTAGGGGTGGGGGGCCTCTACAATGAGCAGTTCTTC
TRBD1	TRBV27	many	TRBJ1-1	CASSPGQAGAEAFF	TGTGCCAGCAGTCCAGGACAGGCGGGAGCTGAAGCTTTCTTT
-	TRBV5-8	few	TRBJ2-2	CASSSRGWAGELFF	TGTGCCAGCAGCTCACGTGGTTGGGCCGGGGAGCTGTTTTTT
-	TRBV7-8	few	TRBJ2-1	CASSHTDEQFF	TGTGCCAGCAGCCACACCGATGAGCAGTTCTTC
TRBD2	TRBV20-1	many	TRBJ2-3	CSASLAETADTQYF	TGCAGTGCTAGCCTAGCGGAGACGGCAGATACGCAGTATTTT
-	TRBV7-6	-	TRBJ2-5	CASSPTRETQYF	TGTGCCAGCAGCCCAACTAGGGAGACCCAGTACTTC
-	TRBV7-9	few	TRBJ2-2	CASSPVSTYTGELFF	TGTGCCAGCAGCCCGGTCTCTACCTACACCGGGGAGCTGTTTTTT
-	TRBV5-1	-	TRBJ2-2	CASRQDTGELFF	TGCGCCAGCAGACAGGACACCGGGGAGCTGTTTTTT
-	TRBV12-3/TRBV12-4	many	TRBJ1-1	CASSPRGAREAFF	TGTGCCAGCAGTCCTAGGGGGGCGAGGGAAGCTTTCTTT
-	TRBV7-9	-	TRBJ2-2	CASRLEQGPGELFF	TGTGCCAGCAGATTAGAACAGGGTCCCGGGGAGCTGTTTTTT
-	TRBV6-2/TRBV6-3	many	TRBJ1-5	CASSSRRQPQHF	TGTGCCAGCAGCTCAAGACGACAGCCCCAGCATTTT
TRBD1	TRBV19	few	TRBJ1-1	CATRQGNLEAFF	TGTGCCACCCGACAGGGAAATCTTGAAGCTTTCTTT
-	TRBV12-3/TRBV12-4	many	TRBJ2-1	CASSYYLATNEQFF	TGTGCCAGCAGTTATTATTTAGCGACCAATGAGCAGTTCTTC
TRBD1	TRBV5-1	-	TRBJ2-2	CASSSGTGGRAGELFF	TGCGCCAGCAGCTCGGGGACAGGGGGCCGCGCCGGGGAGCTGTTTTTT
TRBD1	TRBV28	few	TRBJ2-7	CASSFQGVIGEQYF	TGTGCCAGCAGTTTTCAGGGGGTAATAGGCGAGCAGTACTTC
TRBD2	TRBV3-1	many	TRBJ2-7	CASSPSGLAGVYEQYF	TGTGCCAGCAGCCCGAGTGGGCTAGCGGGAGTCTACGAGCAGTACTTC
-	TRBV2	many	TRBJ1-1	CASSGAGDKSSEAFF	TGTGCCAGCAGTGGGGCGGGGGACAAAAGTTCTGAAGCTTTCTTT
-	TRBV3-1	many	TRBJ2-2	CASSQDRGNTGELFF	TGTGCCAGCAGCCAAGATCGAGGGAACACCGGGGAGCTGTTTTTT
-	TRBV12-3/TRBV12-4	few	TRBJ2-7	CASSLRAGKQYEQYF	TGTGCCAGCAGTCTTAGGGCGGGGAAGCAGTACGAGCAGTACTTC
TRBD1	TRBV15	few	TRBJ1-5	CATSKGTGGNQPQHF	TGTGCCACCAGCAAAGGGACAGGGGGGAATCAGCCCCAGCATTTT
TRBD1	TRBV19	many	TRBJ1-2	CASVRDSPSGGYTF	TGTGCCAGCGTCCGGGACAGTCCATCGGGTGGCTACACCTTC
TRBD1	TRBV15	few	TRBJ2-1	CATSRGRTGAGNEQFF	TGTGCCACCAGCAGAGGTCGAACAGGGGCTGGCAATGAGCAGTTCTTC
-	TRBV3-1	-	TRBJ2-2	CASSQGQGMNTGELFF	TGTGCCAGCAGCCAAGGGCAGGGGATGAACACCGGGGAGCTGTTTTTT
-	TRBV9	many	TRBJ2-2	CASSVGGNGGELFF	TGTGCCAGCAGCGTAGGTGGAAACGGCGGGGAGCTGTTTTTT
TRBD2	TRBV5-1	-	TRBJ2-2	CASSPGGGSTGELFF	TGCGCCAGCAGCCCCGGCGGGGGTAGCACCGGGGAGCTGTTTTTT
-	TRBV5-5	-	TRBJ2-3	CASSQGSGDGQYF	TGTGCCAGCAGCCAGGGGTCAGGGGATGGGCAGTATTTT
-	TRBV6-1	-	TRBJ2-7	CASKKGPSSYEQYF	TGTGCCAGCAAAAAGGGACCCAGCTCCTACGAGCAGTACTTC
-	TRBV24-1	few	TRBJ2-1	CATRGTGRYNERFF	TGTGCCACCAGAGGAACAGGGCGCTACAATGAGCGGTTCTTC
-	TRBV7-9	few	TRBJ1-2	CASSLVQGNNYGYTF	TGTGCCAGCAGCTTAGTGCAGGGGAATAACTATGGCTACACCTTC
TRBD2	TRBV29-1	many	TRBJ2-3	CSETGGATDTQYF	TGCAGCGAAACGGGGGGGGCGACAGATACGCAGTATTTT
-	TRBV28	many	TRBJ1-1	CASSPRAGNTEAFF	TGTGCCAGCAGCCCAAGGGCAGGGAACACTGAAGCTTTCTTT
TRBD2	TRBV29-1	many	TRBJ2-7	CSVGLAGLGEQYF	TGCAGCGTCGGACTAGCGGGCCTGGGGGAGCAGTACTTC
-	TRBV4-1	few	TRBJ1-2	CASSQYPRGTFYGYTF	TGCGCCAGCAGCCAGTACCCCAGGGGAACTTTCTATGGCTACACCTTC
-	TRBV19	few	TRBJ2-2	CASSIPKTGITGELFF	TGTGCCAGTAGTATCCCTAAAACAGGGATTACCGGGGAGCTGTTTTTT
TRBD2	TRBV13	few	TRBJ2-6	CASSSGGGSGANVLTF	TGTGCCAGCAGCTCGGGGGGGGGCTCTGGGGCCAACGTCCTGACTTTC
TRBD1	TRBV5-1	-	TRBJ2-1	CASSLGQGKGNEQFF	TGCGCCAGCAGCCTCGGACAGGGAAAGGGCAATGAGCAGTTCTTC
-	TRBV20-1	-	TRBJ1-2	CSASRDGTNYGYTF	TGCAGTGCTAGCAGGGACGGGACTAACTATGGCTACACCTTC